The sequence of this TCR beta chain was determined in a study of blood T cell repertoires in COVID-19. Study summary: Sources were T cells, B-cell-depleted T cells, or PBMCs; the material itself was cDNA or gDNA.

Original analysis: From reference gene primer amplification, estimates of nucleated cell counts were derived. Libraries were prepared by immunoSEQ multiplex PCR; TCRdb keeps only in-frame clonotypes and omits some of them. The DNA was the basis for D and trimming; V, J and clone size are from that table. The sample holds roughly 240,000 clones, 75% to 85% seen once. Trimming pared 6 bases from V and 7 bases from J, leaving 15 bases between. Germline-derived CDR1 and CDR2 are ENHRY and SYGVKD. The CDR3 totals 13 residues. Sequencing used PBMCs or T cells enriched from blood (not recorded which). This sequence joins TRBV10-3 and TRBJ1-1; tentatively, D is TRBD1 (6 bases). The clonotype was recovered from a woman between 45 and 65 years old with acute COVID-19. Here the CDR3 DNA reads TGTGCCATCAGGAAACAGGGAAGTGATGAAGCTTTCTTT. It is translated as CAIRKQGSDEAFF.